This T cell receptor (beta chain) is from a study of OX40 agonist ivuxolimab in advanced cancers. Assay: immunoSEQ multiplex PCR; the TCRdb copy retains only in-frame clones and omits some. Here the sample spans about 45,000 clones, 70% to 85% being singletons. Germline V gene data show CDR1 as MGHDK and CDR2 as SYGVNS. The germline V and J ends were trimmed by 2 bases and 8 bases, with 15 bases remaining between them. The CDR3 extends over 14 amino acids. Sequences were derived from CD4+ or CD8+ T cells sorted from blood, sampled in a trial of the OX40 agonist ivuxolimab. The clonotype comes from an adult with an advanced solid tumor such as melanoma, head and neck, liver or kidney cancer. The rearrangement links TRBV25-1 to TRBJ1-2; TRBD1 is a possible D gene (5 bases). The CDR3 loop is CASSERAGLVGYTF. In DNA, the CDR3 is TGTGCCAGCAGTGAAAGGGCAGGGCTTGTAGGCTACACCTTC.